This T cell receptor (beta chain) was identified during a study of blood T cell repertoires in COVID-19. Libraries were prepared by immunoSEQ multiplex PCR; TCRdb keeps only in-frame clonotypes and omits some of them. The sample records approximately 470,000 clones, 87% being singletons. Germline V CDR1 and CDR2: MNHEY, SVGAGI. V was cut by 8 bases and J by 4 bases, with 11 bases left in between. The CDR3 is made up of 12 amino acids. The clonotype originates from a woman in her late teens or twenties who had recovered from COVID-19. The sample taken for sequencing was PBMCs or T cells enriched from blood (not recorded which). The rearrangement uses TRBV6-5 and TRBJ1-1; possible D gene TRBD1, 5 bases. The CDR3 sequence: CASSRGGTEAFF. Here the CDR3 DNA reads TGTGCCAGCTCACGGGGGGGCACTGAAGCTTTCTTT.